The sequence of this T cell receptor beta chain was determined in a study of cytomegalovirus exposure and HLA in healthy donors (dated by TCRdb to the late 2010s). Study-wide context: According to an earlier analysis of several hundred of the donors, 150 million to 200 million T cells yielded 95 million to 140 million unique TCR beta sequences and 276 Gb of sequence data. An earlier analysis of fewer than 700 of the donors applied high-throughput TCR beta sequencing to assess whether each TCR beta V gene segment acted as functional or pseudogenic. A later analysis re-analyzed previously published TCR beta repertoires from 666 donors and added high-resolution HLA genotyping to study TCR occurrence patterns. To predict cytomegalovirus infection status, the study combined high-throughput TCR immunosequencing, statistical association of individual TCRs with disease status, and machine learning. Every discovery cohort repertoire had been produced on one sequencing platform. The later analysis used no new phenotypic data to find candidate immune exposures, relying instead on TCR beta sequences and their occurrence across donors. The T cell repertoires of some 670 subjects were profiled by immunosequencing and related to cytomegalovirus serostatus. Donor age, sex, ethnicity and CMV serostatus were compiled alongside the repertoire data. Among under 450 genotyped donors of the cohort, an average of approximately 250,000 unique TCR beta nucleotide sequences were sequenced per donor, approximately 20% of them non-productive. Roughly five DR-DQ haplotypes were treated as single units for association and clustering because of strong linkage in the cohort. A later genetic analysis took genome-wide SNP genotypes for about 60% of the roughly 670 donors and used that subset as a discovery cohort. Typing coverage differed by locus: A, B, C, DRB1 and DQB1 were typed in roughly 620-630 donors, DQA1 in about 500, DPA1 in some 600, and DPB1 in 450 to 480. Of the 300 to 500 genotyped donors, 75% to 85% were placed in the genetic ancestry cluster associated with self-reported Caucasian donors. Roughly 290 gigabases of sequencing data and around 85 million unique TCR sequences made up an early release that covered around 640 HLA-typed donors. The study aimed to test whether cataloging public T cell receptors could reveal signatures of past pathogen exposure. A separate validation cohort of 100 to 150 different subjects was used in addition to the approximately 640-subject first cohort. HLA typing included class I and class II loci at four-digit resolution. Study-wide findings and limitations: When HLA alleles, especially DR and DQ, strongly co-occurred, attributing TCR associations to individual alleles was difficult. In a later analysis, over 15,000 TCR beta sequences were associated with specific HLA alleles at a false discovery rate of 0.05. Immune exposure information for the cohort was limited to CMV serostatus. A later genetic analysis reported fewer N-insertions in productive TCRs among donors in an Asian-associated ancestry cluster than the approximately 700-donor mean. Only TCR beta chains were sequenced in this cohort, and the absence of alpha or paired-chain data limited detectable features. Roughly 15 rarely observed V segments, including chromosome 9 orphons, were excluded from the earlier analysis of 550 to 700 of the donors because counts were too low. In an earlier analysis of roughly 560 of the donors, most TCR beta V segments were observed in productive rearrangements about 90% or about 30% of the time, broadly matching IMGT annotations. The classifier was reported to diagnose cytomegalovirus status with high specificity and sensitivity in both the original cohort and the validation cohort. A further reported finding was that TCR beta sequences accurately predicted the HLA-A and HLA-B alleles for most subjects in the first cohort. It was suggested by the authors that the approach could potentially be generalized to other disease states and immunological phenotypes. A later analysis found that most CMV-associated TCR beta chains appeared HLA-restricted, with HLA associations seemingly driven largely by CMV exposure. In a later analysis, several top co-occurrence clusters were reported to appear linked to parvovirus B19, influenza, CMV and Epstein-Barr virus. Presence/absence analyses assumed roughly uniform sequencing depth across donors, an assumption that may not hold. Because some donors lacked HLA typing at each locus, the association tests relied only on the typed subset. In vitro tests confirmed that three of the cytomegalovirus-associated TCR beta chains recognize cytomegalovirus antigens. Linkage disequilibrium might explain the correlated functional status among segregating V segments, but an unknown experimental factor could not be ruled out. The study gave a list of some 150 TCR beta chains associated with cytomegalovirus. A group of highly shared sequence variants was considered likely to be a technical artifact of the sequencing pipeline. According to a later analysis, TCR association rates differed among HLA loci, with DRB1 alleles showing the most associated TCRs and HLA-C alleles showing the fewest. Compared with equally common non-associated chains, HLA-associated TCR beta chains in a later analysis were more clonally expanded and had lower generation probabilities. Most TCR sequences were seen in very few donors, while some public TCRs were found in many individuals. In a later genetic analysis, a missense DCLRE1C variant was associated with V-gene and J-gene trimming of TCR beta chains, and the association was replicated in an independent cohort.

The cohort consisted of approximately 690 healthy bone marrow donors. At the time of sampling, all cohort members were nominally healthy, though unrecorded immune exposures were likely present. The donor was CMV seropositive and was included in the group of approximately 300 seropositive cohort members. Each donor provided a peripheral blood sample, and peripheral blood mononuclear cells were used for TCR beta sequencing. The Qiagen DNeasy Blood Extraction Kit was used to extract genomic DNA from the blood cell samples. As regards this clone: The antigen this receptor binds is unknown.

Library preparation was by the immunoSEQ multiplex PCR assay. The multiplex PCR relied on a mix of 60 forward primers for TCR Vbeta segments and 13 reverse primers for TCR Jbeta segments. The CDR3 region of rearranged TCR beta genes was amplified from genomic DNA with a multiplex PCR assay. On the Illumina HiSeq System, the amplified TCR beta libraries were sequenced as 87-base-pair reads. The published analysis was carried out like this. In a later analysis, tens of millions of unique TCR beta chains were counted across the approximately 670 repertoires, and roughly 11 million of these chains were shared by at least two donors. Raw reads were error-corrected and collapsed into unique sequences with a nearest-neighbor algorithm that merged closely related sequences to remove PCR and sequencing errors. CDR3 sequences were aligned to IMGT reference sequences to assign V, D and J gene segments. Each retained sequence needed at least a six-nucleotide match to both a V gene segment and a J gene segment. Rearrangements were classified as productive when the CDR3 lacked stop codons and remained in frame with V and J, and all other rearrangements were classified as non-productive. CDR3 was defined by IMGT convention, running from the second conserved V-encoded cysteine to the conserved J-encoded phenylalanine. The earlier analysis of about 530 of the donors excluded any sequence lacking an unambiguous match to a single V gene segment. An earlier analysis of several hundred of the donors called V segments functional above 56.7% productive rearrangements and segregating when the between-donor standard deviation exceeded 5%. A statistical classification framework was developed to diagnose cytomegalovirus status using the catalog of TCR beta chain sequences. In a later analysis, TCR nucleotide sequences were compared against IMGT/GENE-DB human TR gene sequences so that V and J genes could be assigned. In a later analysis, CDR3 sequences and most-parsimonious VDJ recombination scenarios were assigned using the TCRdist pipeline. In a later analysis, each TCR beta chain was defined by its CDR3 amino acid sequence together with its V-gene family, and reads without a unique V-gene family were excluded. As a way to deal with suspected cross-contamination and a sequencing artifact, a later analysis dropped hundreds of nucleotide sequences that were highly shared and had low generation probability. A later analysis calculated a clonal expansion index for each public chain from normalized within-repertoire ranks of inferred template counts. Generation probabilities in a later analysis came from a VDJ recombination model fitted to out-of-frame rearrangements, and those results were checked against IGoR. A later analysis scored TCR-TCR, TCR-HLA and TCR-CMV co-occurrence with hypergeometric tests, applying a repertoire-size bias correction to TCR pairs. False discovery rates were estimated in a later analysis by permuting HLA or CMV assignments 20 times. In a later analysis, co-occurring TCRs were grouped using DBSCAN, with TCRdist sequence similarity added in when clustering inside HLA-allele-positive subsets. Co-occurrence clustering excluded repertoires with fewer than 30,000 or more than 120,000 public chains, plus five with anomalous nucleotide sharing. TCRdb re-hosts the immuneACCESS table, in-frame sequences only. Its copies lack some clones; in the studies checked, an unresolved V gene accounts for under half of them, and the cause for the rest is not known. The V and J calls and clone size come from that table; D and trimming were worked out from the DNA. The sample table holds about 200,000 clones. Around 0.95% of the sample rests with the top ten.

This TCR came from a woman aged 25 to 39 in good health and CMV-seropositive. The sequenced material came from PBMCs.

The DNA sequence is TGTGCCAGCAGATCTCTTGGGACAGGGGGACTTCGCTACACCTTC. Its translation reads: CASRSLGTGGLRYTF. The chain is assembled from TRBV6-5 and TRBJ1-2; 11 middle bases align to TRBD1. V loses 6 bases at its end and J loses 9 bases; junction bases beyond the gene matches: 12. CDR1 and CDR2 are read off the germline V gene as MNHEY and SVGAGI. The CDR3 runs 15 residues from the cysteine to the phenylalanine. Only the CDR3 DNA stays, 45 bases, in frame from base 1.